This T cell receptor (beta chain) was sequenced in a study of CD8+CD57+ T cells in acquired aplastic anemia. Study-wide context: Mean DNA quantity obtained from sorted CD4+ and CD8+ cells was 2.5 to 4 ug.

The use of genomic DNA as template underpinned the TCR beta VDJ and CDR3 profiling. TCRdb itself ran the reads through MiXCR, one entry per CDR3 protein. The top ten hold 46% of the sample, which has 200,000 or so distinct CDR3 sequences, over 60% seen once. Study findings and constraints: Comparison of patients with controls identified roughly 30 shared CD8+ CDR3 sequences.

This clonotype appeared many times. No antigen is known for it. Material for sequencing was sorted CD4+, CD8+, or CD8+CD57+ T cells (not recorded which) from PBMCs. The TCR was taken from a human donor with severe aplastic anemia or a healthy control (not recorded which).

This CDR3 is CASSESTPGGTYSGNTIYF. CDR3 DNA: TGCGCCAGCAGTGAGTCGACTCCGGGTGGGACTTACTCTGGAAACACCATATATTTT. This chain links TRBV10-1 with TRBJ1-3; D may be TRBD1 (5 bases). Germline CDR1 is WNHNN and CDR2 is SYGVQD (reference sequence). The V end lost 0 bases, the J end lost 0 bases, and 18 bases lay between the germline ends. This CDR3 contains 19 residues.